This T cell receptor (beta chain) came from a study of blood T cell repertoires in COVID-19. In the study overall: Some COVID-19 samples were acute and others convalescent; all came from the United States, Italy and Spain. Sources were T cells, B-cell-depleted T cells, or PBMCs; the material itself was cDNA or gDNA.

Germline CDR1 reads MDHEN; CDR2 reads SYDVKM. The length of the CDR3 is 17 residues. V gave up 3 bases and J gave up 6 bases; unmatched junction bases: 12. Per the authors' pipeline: Reference gene primer amplification gave estimated nucleated cell counts. The method was immunoSEQ multiplex PCR; TCRdb's version includes in-frame clones alone and lacks a portion of them. The V and J calls and clone size are taken from that table; D and trimming were inferred from the DNA. The repertoire holds 120,000 to 150,000 clones, around 85% seen once, with around 8% in the top ten. The sequence was collected from a woman in her sixties or seventies with COVID-19, enrolled during active disease. V and J are TRBV28 and TRBJ2-1; TRBD2 matches at 9 bases. Source material: peripheral blood. The CDR3 DNA reads TGTGCCAGCAGTTTCTTACGCGGGGGGGGGCTCAGCAATGAGCAGTTCTTC. Translation gives CASSFLRGGGLSNEQFF.